This T cell receptor (beta chain) was profiled in a study of blood T cell repertoires in COVID-19. Study-level information: Sites in the United States, Italy and Spain provided acute and convalescent COVID-19 samples.

In the authors' workflow: Quantification of nucleated cells was approximated via reference gene primer amplification. Here immunoSEQ multiplex PCR was the method, and the copy in TCRdb shows in-frame clones only, minus some. That table gives V, J and clone size, and the DNA gave D and trimming. Here the sample spans about 16,000 clones, just over 85% being singletons. The receptor's source is a human donor in a cohort sampled during active COVID-19. Sample: peripheral blood.

The CDR3 spells CASSSFVAGGSTDTQYF. The CDR3 nucleotides are TGTGCCAGCAGCTCATTCGTGGCGGGGGGGAGCACAGATACGCAGTATTTT. This chain uses TRBV7-4 with TRBJ2-3; 9 nucleotides align to TRBD2. Per germline, CDR1 SGHVT and CDR2 SQSDAQ. V lost 4 bases, J lost 0 bases, and 8 bases stayed unmatched. CDR3 length: 17 amino acids.